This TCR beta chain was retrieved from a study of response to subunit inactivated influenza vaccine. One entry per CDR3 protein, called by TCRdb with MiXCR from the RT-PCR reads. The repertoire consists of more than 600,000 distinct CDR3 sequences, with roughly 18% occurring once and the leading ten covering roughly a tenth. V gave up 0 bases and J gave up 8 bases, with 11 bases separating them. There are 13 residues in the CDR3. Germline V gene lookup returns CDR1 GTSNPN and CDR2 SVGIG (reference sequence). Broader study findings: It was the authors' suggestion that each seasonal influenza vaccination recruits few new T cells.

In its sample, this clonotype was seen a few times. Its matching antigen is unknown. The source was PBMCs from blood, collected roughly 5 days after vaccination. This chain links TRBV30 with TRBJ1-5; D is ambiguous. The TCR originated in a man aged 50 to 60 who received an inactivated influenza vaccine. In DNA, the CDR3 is TGTGCCTGGAGTGTAAGTCGTCAGGAGCCCCAGCATTTT. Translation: CAWSVSRQEPQHF. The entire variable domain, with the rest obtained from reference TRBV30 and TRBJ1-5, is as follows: SQTIHQWPATLVQPVGSPLSLECTVEGTSNPNLYWYRQAAGRGLQLLFYSVGIGQISSEVPQNLSASRPQDRQFILSSKKLLLSDSGFYLCAWSVSRQEPQHFGDGTRLSIL.